Below are 2 T cell receptor beta chains sequenced from a single sample in a study of graft-versus-host responses after intestinal transplantation. Assay: immunoSEQ multiplex PCR; the TCRdb copy retains only in-frame clones and omits some. The table shows tens of thousands of clones, with under 95% occurring only once. The material sequenced was PBMCs, taken 650 to 680 days after intestinal transplant. The receptors derive from a human patient who received an intestinal transplant, so some T cells may come from the graft donor.

In its sample, this clone was seen once. The chain carries TRBV6-1 and TRBJ2-1, with 7 bases matching TRBD1. The CDR3 is 14 amino acids. V shed 4 bases, J shed 5 bases, and the junction held 5 bases outside the gene matches. CDR1 MNHNS and CDR2 SASEGT come from the germline V gene. The CDR3 protein is CASSVGTANNEQFF. CDR3 coding DNA: TGTGCCAGCAGTGTAGGGACAGCAAACAATGAGCAGTTCTTC.

The chain has TRBV30 and TRBJ1-5; the match to TRBD1 covers 7 bases. This CDR3 spans 13 amino acids. V shed 3 bases, J shed 5 bases, and the junction held 4 bases outside the gene matches. The V gene's germline CDR1 is GTSNPN and CDR2 SVGIG (reference sequence). CDR3 DNA: TGTGCCTGGAGCCCCCAGGGGGATCAGCCCCAGCATTTT. Its translation is CAWSPQGDQPQHF.